This TCR beta chain comes out of a study of T cell changes during pregnancy in multiple sclerosis. The assay was immunoSEQ multiplex PCR, and TCRdb's table has in-frame clones only and misses some. Found here are about 61,000 clones, around 90% of them singletons; the top ten hold over 1.5%. This material consisted of peripheral blood, taken in the first trimester of pregnancy. The TCR comes from a female donor with multiple sclerosis, enrolled in a pregnancy study.

The CDR3 protein is CASSLDETAIYSNQPQHF. The CDR3 nucleotides are TGTGCCAGCAGCCTAGATGAGACAGCCATCTATAGCAATCAGCCCCAGCATTTT. The rearrangement uses TRBV28 and TRBJ1-5, with a tentative D call TRBD1 (5 bases). CDR3 length: 18 residues. Trimming left V 6 bases short and J 0 bases short, with 21 bases between. Per germline, CDR1 MDHEN and CDR2 SYDVKM.